These 21 T cell receptor beta chains share one sample of origin, sequenced in a study of siplizumab effects on memory and regulatory T cells. Some clones are missing from TCRdb's copy, which holds only in-frame ones; the method was immunoSEQ multiplex PCR. The table has 100,000 or so clones, just over 90% seen once. The specimen sequenced was non-Treg CD4+ T cells sorted from blood. These receptors originate from a human donor in good health.

The CDR3 region has the DNA TGTGCAAGCTCACAGGGATATGGCTACACCTTC. Translation gives CASSQGYGYTF. V usage is TRBV2 and J usage is TRBJ1-2, with D possibly being TRBD1 (6 bases). The CDR3 consists of 11 residues. Germline V gives CDR1 SNHLY, CDR2 FYNNEI.

The table lists this clone with a count of one. This sequence joins TRBV6-5 and TRBJ1-1; 11 bases are shared with TRBD1. In germline, CDR1 is MNHEY, CDR2 SVGAGI. CDR3 length: 15 amino acids. After removal of 6 bases from V and 1 base from J, the junction contained 4 bases not matched to a gene. CDR3 DNA sequence: TGTGCCAGCAGCCGGGGACAGGGGGGGAACACTGAAGCTTTCTTT. This gives the protein CASSRGQGGNTEAFF.

This clone was counted a single time. The chain employs TRBV7-3 and TRBJ1-1; unclear D gene. The CDR3 is 13 residues long. Between the trimmed V and J ends, which lost 2 bases and 1 base, there was a span of 5 bases. Germline values: CDR1 SGHTA, CDR2 FQGTGA. The CDR3 DNA reads TGTGCCAGCAGCTTAGGAGAGAACACTGAAGCTTTCTTT. Translating it yields CASSLGENTEAFF.

CDR3: CASSPRNQGVQETQYF. Written as DNA, the CDR3 is TGTGCCAGCTCACCACGGAACCAGGGGGTTCAAGAGACCCAGTACTTC. V and J are TRBV18 and TRBJ2-5; 7 nucleotides line up with TRBD1. V gave up 1 base and J gave up 2 bases; unmatched junction bases: 7. The germline CDR1 and CDR2 sequences are KGHSH and LQKENI. The CDR3 loop spans 16 amino acids.

V usage is TRBV6-6 and J usage is TRBJ1-1; possible D gene TRBD1, 6 bases. The V and J ends lost 2 bases and 1 base respectively, with 11 bases between them. CDR3 length equals 15 residues. Germline V gives CDR1 MNHNY, CDR2 SVGAGI (reference sequence). The CDR3 protein is CASSYQGGGNTEAFF. CDR3 in DNA: TGTGCCAGCAGTTACCAAGGGGGGGGGAACACTGAAGCTTTCTTT.

In this sample, this clone turned up once. This sequence joins TRBV9 and TRBJ2-1, with TRBD2 identical over 7 bases. The ends lost 2 bases at V and 4 bases at J; junction bases unmatched: 3. CDR3 length: 14 residues. Germline assignment: CDR1 SGDLS and CDR2 YYNGEE. As DNA, the CDR3 is TGTGCCAGCAGCGTGCCGGGACTATACAATGAGCAGTTCTTC. It translates to CASSVPGLYNEQFF.

The chain uses TRBV18 and TRBJ1-1, with D unresolved. V lost 2 bases and J 1 base, leaving 8 bases between the germline ends. Looked up from germline, CDR1 is KGHSH and CDR2 is LQKENI. CDR3 length: 14 residues. CDR3 coding DNA: TGTGCCAGCTCACCAGGGTATGAGAACACTGAAGCTTTCTTT. Protein sequence: CASSPGYENTEAFF.

This clone was counted a single time. The chain carries TRBV5-1 and TRBJ2-2, with TRBD1 matching over 7 bases. V lost 0 bases and J lost 6; bases outside the gene matches: 11. Per germline, CDR1 SGHRS and CDR2 YFSETQ. The CDR3 runs to 17 residues. The CDR3 is CASSLGPQDRPPGELFF. CDR3 nucleotide sequence: TGCGCCAGCAGCTTGGGGCCCCAGGACAGGCCCCCCGGGGAGCTGTTTTTT. Drawing the rest from reference TRBV5-1 and TRBJ2-2, the complete variable domain is KAGVTQTPRYLIKTRGQQVTLSCSPISGHRSVSWYQQTPGQGLQFLFEYFSETQRNKGNFPGRFSGRQFSNSRSEMNVSTLELGDSALYLCASSLGPQDRPPGELFFGEGSRLTVL.

The chain recombines TRBV27 with TRBJ1-2; TRBD1 matches 8 bases. CDR3 size: 14 residues. V lost 10 bases and J lost 5; bases outside the gene matches: 12. Germline V lookup: CDR1 MNHEY, CDR2 SMNVEV (reference sequence). The CDR3 region has the DNA TGTGCCACCAGATCCTCCGGGACAGGTTATGGCTACACCTTC. Translated, it gives CATRSSGTGYGYTF.

This clone was found a few times. The gene calls are TRBV7-9 and TRBJ1-5; no reliable D call. The CDR3 extends over 16 amino acids. Germline V lookup: CDR1 SEHNR, CDR2 FQNEAQ (reference sequence). V shed 1 base and J shed 3 bases, with 13 bases lying between them. CDR3 residues: CASSLVTQNTNQPQHF. The CDR3 DNA reads TGTGCCAGCAGCTTAGTGACCCAGAATACCAATCAGCCCCAGCATTTT. Variable domain in full (rest from reference TRBV7-9 and TRBJ1-5): DTGVSQNPRHKITKRGQNVTFRCDPISEHNRLYWYRQTLGQGPEFLTYFQNEAQLEKSRLLSDRFSAERPKGSFSTLEIQRTEQGDSAMYLCASSLVTQNTNQPQHFGDGTRLSIL.

The chain uses TRBV12-5 and TRBJ2-3, with TRBD1 matching 8 bases. Germline V gene lookup returns CDR1 LGHNT and CDR2 FRNRAP. Trimming at V came to 1 base and at J to 2 bases, leaving 5 bases not matched to a gene. The CDR3 covers 16 residues. The CDR3 protein is CASGLGQGMVTDTQYF. Here the CDR3 DNA reads TGTGCTAGTGGTTTGGGACAGGGGATGGTCACAGATACGCAGTATTTT.

This chain joins TRBV19 and TRBJ2-1; 7 bases line up with TRBD1. Germline V gene lookup returns CDR1 LNHDA and CDR2 SQIVND (reference sequence). The junction had 11 bases not matched to a gene; V was cut back by 10 bases and J by 2 bases. The CDR3 covers 15 residues. The CDR3 reads CATYPSGQPYNEQFF. For the CDR3, the DNA is TGTGCCACCTACCCGTCGGGACAGCCCTACAATGAGCAGTTCTTC. Full variable domain (outside the CDR3, taken from reference TRBV19 and TRBJ2-1): DGGITQSPKYLFRKEGQNVTLSCEQNLNHDAMYWYRQDPGQGLRLIYYSQIVNDFQKGDIAEGYSVSREKKESFPLTVTSAQKNPTAFYLCATYPSGQPYNEQFFGPGTRLTVL.

The chain couples TRBV13 to TRBJ2-7; 9 nucleotides line up with TRBD1. This CDR3 contains 14 residues. The V gene end was trimmed by 3 bases and the J gene end by 1 base; junction bases not matched to a gene: 1. The V gene's germline CDR1 is PRHDT and CDR2 FYEKMQ (reference sequence). CDR3 sequence reads: CASSFGQGSYEQYF. DNA of the CDR3: TGTGCCAGCAGCTTCGGACAGGGGTCCTACGAGCAGTACTTC.

The chain recombines TRBV7-9 with TRBJ2-7; D is undetermined. The CDR3 consists of 12 residues. The V and J ends lost 1 base and 7 bases respectively, with 8 bases between them. The germline CDR1 and CDR2 sequences are SEHNR and FQNEAQ (reference sequence). As DNA, the CDR3 is TGTGCCAGCAGCTTAGTCAGTAGTGAGCAGTACTTC. This codes for CASSLVSSEQYF.

The chain joins TRBV19 to TRBJ1-3; a weak D match, TRBD1 (5 bases). The CDR3 sequence is 14 residues long. Trimming pared 1 base from V and 8 bases from J, leaving 12 bases between. CDR1 and CDR2 from the germline V gene are LNHDA and SQIVND (reference sequence). CDR3 loop: CASSIGQRGDTIYF. CDR3 nucleotides: TGTGCCAGTAGTATAGGGCAGCGAGGGGACACCATATATTTT.

The rearrangement links TRBV7-3 to TRBJ2-7, with D perhaps matching TRBD1 (5 bases). In germline, CDR1 is SGHTA, CDR2 FQGTGA. The CDR3 length is 13 residues. With 5 bases removed from V and 7 bases from J, the gap between germline ends came to 15 bases. The CDR3 spells CASSQTQVQEQYF. The DNA for the CDR3 is TGTGCCAGCAGCCAGACACAGGTCCAAGAGCAGTACTTC.

The genes are TRBV5-1 and TRBJ2-7, with TRBD2 matching over 8 bases. The CDR3 covers 15 residues. V trimming: 6 bases; J trimming: 5 bases; junction bases outside the gene matches: 13. Germline CDR1 reads SGHRS; CDR2 reads YFSETQ. The CDR3 nucleotides are TGCGCCAGCACTCAGCAGGGGACTAGACCCCACGAGCAGTACTTC. This encodes CASTQQGTRPHEQYF.

The chain has TRBV7-2 and TRBJ1-1, with TRBD1 matching over 10 bases. The CDR3 spans 15 residues. V dropped 3 bases and J dropped 7; count of bases not matched to a gene: 8. Germline CDR1 and CDR2: SGHTA and FQGNSA. Here the CDR3 reads CASSLGQGSTYEAFF. DNA of the CDR3: TGTGCCAGCAGCTTGGGACAGGGGTCGACCTATGAAGCTTTCTTT.

The rearrangement joins TRBV5-6 to TRBJ1-2; TRBD1 aligns across 10 bases. From germline, CDR1 is SGHDT and CDR2 YYEEEE. After removal of 2 bases from V and 0 bases from J, the junction contained 13 bases not matched to a gene. The CDR3 sequence is 19 residues long. The CDR3: CASSFYRPGQGYANYGYTF. The CDR3 DNA sequence: TGTGCCAGCAGCTTTTATAGACCGGGACAGGGGTACGCTAACTATGGCTACACCTTC.

The V gene is TRBV27, the J gene TRBJ2-1; D possibly corresponds to TRBD2 (5 bases). The V end lost 0 bases, the J end lost 8 bases, and 5 bases lay between the germline ends. The CDR3 covers 12 residues. CDR1 is MNHEY, CDR2 SMNVEV, per germline (reference sequence). As DNA, the CDR3 is TGTGCCAGCAGTTTATCCGGGGATGAGCAGTTCTTC. Its protein product is CASSLSGDEQFF.

This clone has only one observation. The chain recombines TRBV7-7 with TRBJ2-1; possibly TRBD1 or TRBD2 for D (6 bases each). Between the trimmed V and J ends, which lost 0 bases and 7 bases, there was a span of 7 bases. Germline CDR1 and CDR2: SSHAT and FNYEAQ (reference sequence). The CDR3 totals 13 residues. The CDR3 DNA is TGTGCCAGCAGCTTAGCAGGGGGGAATGAGCAGTTCTTC. It translates to CASSLAGGNEQFF.